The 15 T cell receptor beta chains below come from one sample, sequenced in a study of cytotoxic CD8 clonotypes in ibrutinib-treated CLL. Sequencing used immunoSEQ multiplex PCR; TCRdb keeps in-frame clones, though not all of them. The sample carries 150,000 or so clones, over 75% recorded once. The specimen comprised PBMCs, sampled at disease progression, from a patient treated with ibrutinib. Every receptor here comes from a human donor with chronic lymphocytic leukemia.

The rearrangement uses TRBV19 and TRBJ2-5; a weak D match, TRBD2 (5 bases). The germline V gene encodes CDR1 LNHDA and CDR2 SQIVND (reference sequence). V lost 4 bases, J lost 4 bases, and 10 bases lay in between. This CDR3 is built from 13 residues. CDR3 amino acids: CASSTSIGETQYF. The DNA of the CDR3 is TGTGCCAGTAGTACTAGCATAGGAGAGACCCAGTACTTC.

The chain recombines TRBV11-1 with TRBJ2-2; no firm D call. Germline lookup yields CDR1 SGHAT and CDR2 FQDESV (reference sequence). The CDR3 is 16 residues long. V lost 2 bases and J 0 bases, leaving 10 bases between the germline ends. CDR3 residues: CASSLNGYSNTGELFF. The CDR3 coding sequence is TGTGCCAGCAGCTTAAACGGTTACTCGAACACCGGGGAGCTGTTTTTT.

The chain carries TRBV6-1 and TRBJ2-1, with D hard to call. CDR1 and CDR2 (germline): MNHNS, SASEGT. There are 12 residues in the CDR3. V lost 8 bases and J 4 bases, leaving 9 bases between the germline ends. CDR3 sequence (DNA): TGTGCCAGCTTGGCACTATACAATGAGCAGTTCTTC. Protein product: CASLALYNEQFF.

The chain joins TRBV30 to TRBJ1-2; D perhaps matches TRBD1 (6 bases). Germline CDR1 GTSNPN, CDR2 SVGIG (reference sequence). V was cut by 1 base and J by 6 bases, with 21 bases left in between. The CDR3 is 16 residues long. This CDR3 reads CAWSGAGTFTTHGYTF. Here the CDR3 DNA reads TGTGCCTGGAGTGGGGCCGGGACATTTACAACCCATGGCTACACCTTC. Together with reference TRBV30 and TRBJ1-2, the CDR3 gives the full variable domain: SQTIHQWPATLVQPVGSPLSLECTVEGTSNPNLYWYRQAAGRGLQLLFYSVGIGQISSEVPQNLSASRPQDRQFILSSKKLLLSDSGFYLCAWSGAGTFTTHGYTFGSGTRLTVV.

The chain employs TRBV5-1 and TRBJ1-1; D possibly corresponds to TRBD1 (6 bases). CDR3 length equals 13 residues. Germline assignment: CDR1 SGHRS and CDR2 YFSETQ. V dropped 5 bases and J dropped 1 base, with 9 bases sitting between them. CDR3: CASRTGKNTEAFF. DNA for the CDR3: TGCGCCAGCAGAACAGGGAAGAACACTGAAGCTTTCTTT.

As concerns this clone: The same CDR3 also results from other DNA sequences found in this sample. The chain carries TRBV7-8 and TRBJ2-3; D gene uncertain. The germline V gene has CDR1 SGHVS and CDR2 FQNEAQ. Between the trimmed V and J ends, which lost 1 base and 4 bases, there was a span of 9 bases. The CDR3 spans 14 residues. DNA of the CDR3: TGTGCCAGCAGCTTAGGACCGCCAGCAGATACGCAGTATTTT. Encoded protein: CASSLGPPADTQYF.

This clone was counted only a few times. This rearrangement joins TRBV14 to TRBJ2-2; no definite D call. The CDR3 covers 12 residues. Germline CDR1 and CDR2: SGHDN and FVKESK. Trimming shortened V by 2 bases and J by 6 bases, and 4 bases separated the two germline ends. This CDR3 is CASSQKPGELFF. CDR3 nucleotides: TGTGCCAGCAGCCAAAAGCCCGGGGAGCTGTTTTTT.

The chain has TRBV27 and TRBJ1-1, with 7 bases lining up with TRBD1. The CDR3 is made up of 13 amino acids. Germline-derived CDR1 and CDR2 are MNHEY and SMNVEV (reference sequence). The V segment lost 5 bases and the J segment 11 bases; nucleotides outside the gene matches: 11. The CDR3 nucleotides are TGTGCCAGCAGTCCACAGACAGGGCCTGGGGCTTTCTTT. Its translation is CASSPQTGPGAFF.

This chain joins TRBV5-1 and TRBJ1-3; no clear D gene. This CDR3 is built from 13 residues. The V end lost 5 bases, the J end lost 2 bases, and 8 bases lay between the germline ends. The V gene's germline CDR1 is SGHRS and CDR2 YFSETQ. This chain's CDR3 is CASSRSTGNTIYF. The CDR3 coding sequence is TGCGCCAGCAGTCGTTCGACTGGAAACACCATATATTTT.

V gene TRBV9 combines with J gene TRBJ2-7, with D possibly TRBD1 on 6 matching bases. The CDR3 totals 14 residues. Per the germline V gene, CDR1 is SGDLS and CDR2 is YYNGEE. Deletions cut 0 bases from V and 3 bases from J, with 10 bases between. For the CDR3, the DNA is TGTGCCAGCAGCGTAGCGGACAGTTACTACGAGCAGTACTTC. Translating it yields CASSVADSYYEQYF.

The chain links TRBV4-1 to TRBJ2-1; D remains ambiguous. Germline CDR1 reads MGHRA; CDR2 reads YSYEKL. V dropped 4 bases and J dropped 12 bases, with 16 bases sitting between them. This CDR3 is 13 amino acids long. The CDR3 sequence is CASSLLIRERQFF. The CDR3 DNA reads TGCGCCAGCAGCCTACTTATCCGTGAACGGCAGTTCTTC.

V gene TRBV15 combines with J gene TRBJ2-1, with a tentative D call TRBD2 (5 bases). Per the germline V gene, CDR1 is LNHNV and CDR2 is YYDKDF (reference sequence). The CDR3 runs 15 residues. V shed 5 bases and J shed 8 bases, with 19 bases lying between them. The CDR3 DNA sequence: TGTGCCACCAGCGCCGCCTCGGGCGAGGGTCATGAGCAGTTCTTC. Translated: CATSAASGEGHEQFF.

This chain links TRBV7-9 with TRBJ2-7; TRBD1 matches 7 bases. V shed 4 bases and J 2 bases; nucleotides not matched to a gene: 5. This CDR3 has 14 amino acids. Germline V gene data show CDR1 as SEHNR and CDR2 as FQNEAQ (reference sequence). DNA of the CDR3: TGTGCCAGCAGCTCGGACAGGCCCCCCTACGAGCAGTACTTC. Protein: CASSSDRPPYEQYF. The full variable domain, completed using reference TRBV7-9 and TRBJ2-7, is DTGVSQNPRHKITKRGQNVTFRCDPISEHNRLYWYRQTLGQGPEFLTYFQNEAQLEKSRLLSDRFSAERPKGSFSTLEIQRTEQGDSAMYLCASSSDRPPYEQYFGPGTRLTVT.

The CDR3 protein is CASSEGSSGHRGLFF. In nucleotides, the CDR3 is TGTGCCAGCAGTGAAGGGTCTAGCGGACACCGGGGTCTGTTCTTC. V gene TRBV6-1 combines with J gene TRBJ2-1; TRBD2 agrees at 7 bases. This CDR3 spans 15 amino acids. The trim removed 1 base at V and 15 bases at J, leaving 15 bases unmatched. Looked up from germline, CDR1 is MNHNS and CDR2 is SASEGT.

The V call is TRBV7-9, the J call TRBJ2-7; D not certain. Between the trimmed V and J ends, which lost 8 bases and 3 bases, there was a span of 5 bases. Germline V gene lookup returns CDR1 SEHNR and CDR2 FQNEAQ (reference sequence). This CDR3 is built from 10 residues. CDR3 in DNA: TGTGCCAGCGGAAACTACGAGCAGTACTTC. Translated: CASGNYEQYF.